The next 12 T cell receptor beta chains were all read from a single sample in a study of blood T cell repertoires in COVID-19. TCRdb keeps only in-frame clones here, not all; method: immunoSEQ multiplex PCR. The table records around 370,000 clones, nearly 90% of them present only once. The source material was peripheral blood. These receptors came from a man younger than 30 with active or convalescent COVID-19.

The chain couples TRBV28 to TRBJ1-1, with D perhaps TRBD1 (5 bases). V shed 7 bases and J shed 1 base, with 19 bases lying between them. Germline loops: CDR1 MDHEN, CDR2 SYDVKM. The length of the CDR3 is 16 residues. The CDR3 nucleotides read TGTGCCAGCACGGACCCCGTGGGGAGGGGGAACACTGAAGCTTTCTTT. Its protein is CASTDPVGRGNTEAFF. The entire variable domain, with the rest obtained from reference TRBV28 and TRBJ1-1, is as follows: DVKVTQSSRYLVKRTGEKVFLECVQDMDHENMFWYRQDPGLGLRLIYFSYDVKMKEKGDIPEGYSVSREKKERFSLILESASTNQTSMYLCASTDPVGRGNTEAFFGQGTRLTVV.

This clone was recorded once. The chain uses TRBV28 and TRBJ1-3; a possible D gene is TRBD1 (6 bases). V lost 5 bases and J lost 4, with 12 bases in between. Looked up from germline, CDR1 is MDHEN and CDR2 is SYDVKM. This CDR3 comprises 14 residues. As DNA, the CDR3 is TGTGCCAGCAGTCGAACAGGGTTCGGAAACACCATATATTTT. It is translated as CASSRTGFGNTIYF. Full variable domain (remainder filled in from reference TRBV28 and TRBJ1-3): DVKVTQSSRYLVKRTGEKVFLECVQDMDHENMFWYRQDPGLGLRLIYFSYDVKMKEKGDIPEGYSVSREKKERFSLILESASTNQTSMYLCASSRTGFGNTIYFGEGSWLTVV.

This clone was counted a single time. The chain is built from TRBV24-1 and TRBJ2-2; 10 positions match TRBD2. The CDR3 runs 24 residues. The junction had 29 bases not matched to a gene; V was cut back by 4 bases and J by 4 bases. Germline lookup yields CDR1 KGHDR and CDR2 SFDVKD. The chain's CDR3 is CATSDLLIGASGSARPPGTGELFF. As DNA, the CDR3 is TGTGCCACCAGTGACCTCCTAATTGGGGCTAGCGGGAGCGCGAGACCCCCAGGCACCGGGGAGCTGTTTTTT.

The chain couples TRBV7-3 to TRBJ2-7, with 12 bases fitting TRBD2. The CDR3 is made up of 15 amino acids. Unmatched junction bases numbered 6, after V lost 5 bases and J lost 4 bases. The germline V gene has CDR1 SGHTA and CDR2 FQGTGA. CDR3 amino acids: CASSRLAGEGYEQYF. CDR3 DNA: TGTGCCAGCAGCAGACTAGCGGGAGAGGGATACGAGCAGTACTTC.

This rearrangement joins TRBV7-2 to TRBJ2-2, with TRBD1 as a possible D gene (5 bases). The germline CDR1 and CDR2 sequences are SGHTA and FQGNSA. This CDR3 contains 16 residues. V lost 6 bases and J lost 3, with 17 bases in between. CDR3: CASSPSQGSYTGELFF. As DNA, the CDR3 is TGTGCCAGCAGTCCAAGTCAGGGTTCATACACCGGGGAGCTGTTTTTT.

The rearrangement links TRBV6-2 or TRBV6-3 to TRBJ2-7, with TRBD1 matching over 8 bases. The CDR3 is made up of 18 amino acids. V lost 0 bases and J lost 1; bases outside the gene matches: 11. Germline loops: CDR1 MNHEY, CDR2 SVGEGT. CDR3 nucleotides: TGTGCCAGCAGTTACTCTCCTTGGGGACAGGAGGATTCCTACGAGCAGTACTTC. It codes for CASSYSPWGQEDSYEQYF.

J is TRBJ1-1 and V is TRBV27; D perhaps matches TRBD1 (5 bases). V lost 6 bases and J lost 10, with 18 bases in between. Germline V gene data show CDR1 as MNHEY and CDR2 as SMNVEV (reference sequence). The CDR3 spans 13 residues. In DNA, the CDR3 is TGTGCCAGCAGCCTGCGGGAGGGTGGGGGAGCTTTCTTT. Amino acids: CASSLREGGGAFF.

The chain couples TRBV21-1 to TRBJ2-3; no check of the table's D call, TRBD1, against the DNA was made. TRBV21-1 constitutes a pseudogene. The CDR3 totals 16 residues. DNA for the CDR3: TGTGCCAGCAGCAAAGGGGACAGGTTATACAATCATACGCAGTATTTT. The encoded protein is CASSKGDRLYNHTQYF.

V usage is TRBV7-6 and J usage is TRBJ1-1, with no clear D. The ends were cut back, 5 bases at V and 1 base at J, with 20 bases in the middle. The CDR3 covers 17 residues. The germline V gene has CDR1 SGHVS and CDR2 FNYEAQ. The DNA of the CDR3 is TGTGCCAGCAGCCAAGGACTTGGAGTTAAAGGGAACACTGAAGCTTTCTTT. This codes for CASSQGLGVKGNTEAFF.

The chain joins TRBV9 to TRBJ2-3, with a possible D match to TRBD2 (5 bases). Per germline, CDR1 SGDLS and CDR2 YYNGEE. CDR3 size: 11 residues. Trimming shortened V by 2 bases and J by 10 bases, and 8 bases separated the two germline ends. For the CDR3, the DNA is TGTGCCAGCAGCGTCGGGGATGCGCAGTATTTT. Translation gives CASSVGDAQYF.

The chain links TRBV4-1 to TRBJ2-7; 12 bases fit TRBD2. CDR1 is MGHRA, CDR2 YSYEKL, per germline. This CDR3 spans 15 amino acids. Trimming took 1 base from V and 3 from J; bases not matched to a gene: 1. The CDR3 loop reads CASSQVLAGGYEQYF. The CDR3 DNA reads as TGCGCCAGCAGCCAAGTACTAGCGGGGGGCTACGAGCAGTACTTC.

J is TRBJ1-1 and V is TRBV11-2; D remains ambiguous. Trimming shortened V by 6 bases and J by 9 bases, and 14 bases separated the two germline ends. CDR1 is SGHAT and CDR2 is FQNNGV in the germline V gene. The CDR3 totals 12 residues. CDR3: CASSLAHPKAFF. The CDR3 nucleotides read TGTGCCAGCAGTCTTGCGCATCCAAAAGCTTTCTTT.